These 16 T cell receptor beta chains were all obtained from the same sample, sequenced in a study of PD-L1 blockade in urothelial cancer. Libraries were prepared by immunoSEQ multiplex PCR; TCRdb keeps only in-frame clonotypes and omits some of them. The repertoire includes 70,000 to 85,000 clones, less than 90% of them detected once, and about 4.5% sits in the top ten. The input for sequencing was PBMCs, taken around atezolizumab (anti-PD-L1) treatment. The receptors derive from a man between 65 and 85 years old with urothelial cancer.

The chain joins TRBV10-1 to TRBJ2-2; D is ambiguous. Trimming stripped 6 bases from V and 3 bases from J, with 8 bases between. The germline gives CDR1 WNHNN, CDR2 SYGVQD (reference sequence). This CDR3 is 13 amino acids long. Here the CDR3 reads CASRTSDTGELFF. As DNA, the CDR3 is TGCGCCAGCAGGACATCCGACACCGGGGAGCTGTTTTTT.

This rearrangement joins TRBV7-8 to TRBJ2-5, with 8 positions matching TRBD1. Germline V CDR1 and CDR2: SGHVS, FQNEAQ. This CDR3 has 18 amino acids. With 3 bases clipped from V and 4 bases from J, the junction kept 16 bases outside the gene matches. The CDR3 DNA reads as TGTGCCAGCAGCTTCGGGGCAGCAGGGGGCGCGCGAGGAGAGACCCAGTACTTC. Translation: CASSFGAAGGARGETQYF.

The chain couples TRBV5-4 to TRBJ2-1, with 14 bases fitting TRBD2. Germline lookup yields CDR1 SGHNT and CDR2 YYREEE (reference sequence). The J segment lost 5 bases and the V segment lost 2 bases, leaving 15 bases of the junction unmatched. The CDR3 spans 20 residues. CDR3 nucleotide sequence: TGTGCCAGCAGCTTCAAGCTGACAGGTGGGGGACTAGCGGGAGACAATGAGCAGTTCTTC. Translating it yields CASSFKLTGGGLAGDNEQFF.

This clone appeared once. V is TRBV5-4 and J is TRBJ2-1, with 8 bases matching TRBD2. Germline CDR1 and CDR2: SGHNT and YYREEE (reference sequence). This CDR3 contains 14 residues. J was trimmed by 9 bases and V by 3 bases; bases with no gene match: 8. CDR3 amino acids: CASSSRGLDSEQFF. In DNA, the CDR3 is TGTGCCAGCAGCTCCCGGGGACTAGACAGTGAGCAGTTCTTC.

This chain links TRBV5-4 with TRBJ1-1; tentative D call: TRBD1 (6 bases). Germline V lookup: CDR1 SGHNT, CDR2 YYREEE (reference sequence). This CDR3 has 15 residues. Trimming pared 4 bases from V and 4 bases from J, leaving 17 bases between. The CDR3 loop is CASSAPQGRPTEAFF. The CDR3 bases are TGTGCCAGCAGCGCGCCACAGGGAAGGCCCACTGAAGCTTTCTTT.

The chain links TRBV7-2 to TRBJ1-4; D is undetermined. V shed 3 bases and J shed 11 bases, with 10 bases lying between them. The CDR3 contains 12 residues. Germline V gene data show CDR1 as SGHTA and CDR2 as FQGNSA. DNA of the CDR3: TGTGCCAGCAGCTTTCTCGGCGGTAAACTGTTTTTT. Encoded protein: CASSFLGGKLFF.

This clone was counted once. The rearrangement links TRBV16 to TRBJ2-6; D call uncertain. V lost 4 bases, J lost 0 bases, and 4 bases lay in between. Germline V gene lookup returns CDR1 KGHSY and CDR2 FQNENV. This CDR3 spans 14 amino acids. CDR3 DNA sequence: TGTGCCAGCAGCCCTGTCTCTGGGGCCAACGTCCTGACTTTC. This sequence encodes CASSPVSGANVLTF.

The chain is built from TRBV28 and TRBJ2-7, with a weak D call TRBD2 (6 bases). V was cut by 5 bases and J by 5 bases, with 19 bases left in between. From germline, CDR1 is MDHEN and CDR2 SYDVKM. This CDR3 is built from 15 residues. The CDR3, as DNA: TGTGCCAGCAGTCCGGAGGACTATGTAATCAACGAGCAGTACTTC. Its translation is CASSPEDYVINEQYF.

This clone appeared a single time. The rearrangement joins TRBV5-4 to TRBJ2-2; 12 bases are shared with TRBD2. The J segment lost 5 bases and the V segment lost 3 bases, leaving 14 bases of the junction unmatched. Germline values: CDR1 SGHNT, CDR2 YYREEE (reference sequence). CDR3 length: 19 amino acids. The CDR3 DNA reads as TGTGCCAGCAGCTCCGATAAGACTAGCGGGAGCAGATTGACCGGGGAGCTGTTTTTT. This encodes CASSSDKTSGSRLTGELFF.

The chain joins TRBV5-1 to TRBJ2-2; D remains ambiguous. Deletions cut 4 bases from V and 4 bases from J, with 11 bases between. The CDR3 is 14 residues long. Germline V gives CDR1 SGHRS, CDR2 YFSETQ. The CDR3 DNA is TGCGCCAGCAGCCCCAGACTGGGCACCGGGGAGCTGTTTTTT. It encodes CASSPRLGTGELFF.

The genes are TRBV2 and TRBJ1-1, with 8 positions matching TRBD1. V lost 4 bases to trimming and J lost 6 bases; unmatched junction nucleotides: 7. The CDR3 spans 14 residues. Germline CDR1 SNHLY, CDR2 FYNNEI. The CDR3 nucleotides are TGTGCCAGCAGTGTGGACAGGGCGGGCGCTGAAGCTTTCTTT. Translation: CASSVDRAGAEAFF.

This chain uses TRBV14 with TRBJ2-3, with TRBD1 matching over 9 bases. This CDR3 is built from 14 residues. The junction had 3 bases not matched to a gene; V was cut back by 4 bases and J by 4 bases. The germline V gene encodes CDR1 SGHDN and CDR2 FVKESK. CDR3 coding DNA: TGTGCCAGCAGCCCGTGGACAGGGGCAGATACGCAGTATTTT. Encoded protein: CASSPWTGADTQYF.

The chain recombines TRBV5-3 with TRBJ2-2; TRBD2 matches 14 bases. TRBV5-3 has ORF status, its function being uncertain. Germline trimming cut 3 bases from V and 0 bases from J; bases unmatched to any gene: 10. The CDR3 totals 20 residues. The CDR3 DNA is TGTGCCAGAAGCTGCACCGGGACTAGCGGGAGTTACTCGAACACCGGGGAGCTGTTTTTT. This codes for CARSCTGTSGSYSNTGELFF.

The chain couples TRBV6-1 to TRBJ2-7; 7 positions agree with TRBD1. The V gene's germline CDR1 is MNHNS and CDR2 SASEGT. This CDR3 spans 14 amino acids. J was trimmed by 3 bases and V by 6 bases; bases with no gene match: 8. Here the CDR3 reads CASRTTGTDYEQYF. The CDR3 DNA sequence: TGTGCCAGCAGGACGACAGGGACGGACTACGAGCAGTACTTC.

The V gene is TRBV9, the J gene TRBJ2-2, with 14 bases identical to TRBD2. The V gene end was trimmed by 3 bases and the J gene end by 6 bases; junction bases not matched to a gene: 13. The CDR3 is 19 residues long. Germline values: CDR1 SGDLS, CDR2 YYNGEE. The CDR3 DNA reads TGTGCCAGCAGCGGGGGGGTGACTAGCGGGAGGGCCCCGCCCGGGGAGCTGTTTTTT. Its protein is CASSGGVTSGRAPPGELFF. The variable domain in full, with the rest retrieved from reference TRBV9 and TRBJ2-2, is DSGVTQTPKHLITATGQRVTLRCSPRSGDLSVYWYQQSLDQGLQFLIQYYNGEERAKGNILERFSAQQFPDLHSELNLSSLELGDSALYFCASSGGVTSGRAPPGELFFGEGSRLTVL.

V is TRBV5-4 and J is TRBJ1-2; 10 positions agree with TRBD1. This CDR3 has 15 residues. Looked up from germline, CDR1 is SGHNT and CDR2 is YYREEE (reference sequence). V shed 4 bases and J 4 bases; nucleotides not matched to a gene: 7. The CDR3 DNA sequence: TGTGCCAGCAGCACCGCGGGACAGGGGATCTATGGCTACACCTTC. Residues: CASSTAGQGIYGYTF.